This T cell receptor beta chain was sequenced during a study of OX40 agonist ivuxolimab in advanced cancers. Here immunoSEQ multiplex PCR was the method, and the copy in TCRdb shows in-frame clones only, minus some. The sample includes almost 70,000 clones, approximately 91% of them seen just once. Trimming took 1 base from V and 1 from J, leaving 11 bases between them. The CDR3 length is 15 residues. CDR1 SGHNT and CDR2 YYREEE come from the germline V gene (reference sequence). The input for sequencing was CD4+ or CD8+ T cells sorted from blood, taken in a trial of the OX40 agonist ivuxolimab. V and J are TRBV5-4 and TRBJ1-1; perhaps TRBD1 as D (5 bases). This clonotype was sampled from an adult with an advanced solid tumor such as melanoma, head and neck, liver or kidney cancer. The CDR3 is CASSLTPGGNTEAFF. The CDR3 DNA is TGTGCCAGCAGCTTGACCCCCGGGGGGAACACTGAAGCTTTCTTT.